The rows below give T cell receptor beta chains drawn from one sample of a study of blood T cell repertoires in COVID-19. Produced via immunoSEQ multiplex PCR; TCRdb's table is partial and in-frame only. Of fewer than 45,000 clones detected, about 82% appear once; the ten largest clones hold roughly 14%. Sequenced: peripheral blood. The receptors stem from a human donor in a cohort sampled during active COVID-19. The CDR3 runs from the conserved cysteine through the conserved F or W. The D gene is left open where the match is weak. Only some rows state a clone size, as once, few, many or a class for expanded clones.

d_call,j_call,v_call,clone_size,cdr3_nt,cdr3_aa
TRBD1,TRBJ2-5,TRBV6-6,NA,TGTGCCAGCAGTTACGGAAGACAGGGGGGGGAGACCCAGTACTTC,CASSYGRQGGETQYF
NA,TRBJ2-2,TRBV7-3,NA,TGTGCCAGCAGCTTCTACTCCGGGGAGCTGTTTTTT,CASSFYSGELFF
NA,TRBJ1-1,TRBV6-6,NA,TGTGCCAGCAGTTACTCGGAGCAGTTAACTGCTTTCTTT,CASSYSEQLTAFF
NA,TRBJ2-3,TRBV5-1,NA,TGCGCCAGCAGCTTGACTGCCTCCGGGGATACGCAGTATTTT,CASSLTASGDTQYF
TRBD2,TRBJ2-3,TRBV5-4,NA,TGTGCCAGCAGCAGGGGACTAGCGGGGGCCCTACCGGGAGATACGCAGTATTTT,CASSRGLAGALPGDTQYF
TRBD1,TRBJ1-5,TRBV6-5,NA,TGTGCCAGCAGTACAGGGGGCTATCAGCCCCAGCATTTT,CASSTGGYQPQHF
NA,TRBJ1-1,TRBV7-6,NA,TGTGCCAGCAGTTTGGAGGGTCGAAAAGCTTTCTTT,CASSLEGRKAFF
NA,TRBJ1-5,TRBV6-1,NA,TGTGCCAGCAGTGATGGACAAAATAGCAATCAGCCCCAGCATTTT,CASSDGQNSNQPQHF
NA,TRBJ2-7,TRBV30,NA,TGTGCCTGGAGTCCACTGGACAGCTCCTACGAGCAGTACTTC,CAWSPLDSSYEQYF
NA,TRBJ2-3,TRBV2,once,TGTGCCAGCAGTGAGACAGGCGGCGCGGATACGCAGTATTTT,CASSETGGADTQYF
NA,TRBJ2-5,TRBV4-3,NA,TGCGCCAGCAGCCCCAAAGGTGGGCACCAAGAGACCCAGTACTTC,CASSPKGGHQETQYF
TRBD2,TRBJ2-1,TRBV7-2,NA,TGTGCCAGCAGGCTTAGTGTCGTTAATAGCGGGGCAAATGAGCAGTTCTTC,CASRLSVVNSGANEQFF
TRBD2,TRBJ2-3,TRBV4-3,NA,TGCGCCAGCAGCCAAGAAGTGCTGGGTCTGACTAGCGGGGGTAGCACAGATACGCAGTATTTT,CASSQEVLGLTSGGSTDTQYF
NA,TRBJ2-5,TRBV5-4,NA,TGTGCCAGCAGCGCTACTGACGGAGAAGAGACCCAGTACTTC,CASSATDGEETQYF
TRBD2,TRBJ2-1,TRBV5-4,NA,TGTGCCAGCCGCACGGGGGGGCTAAAGTACAATGAGCAGTTCTTC,CASRTGGLKYNEQFF
TRBD1,TRBJ2-7,TRBV6-1,few,TGTGCCAGCAGTGAGGACAGGGCCTACGAGCAGTACTTC,CASSEDRAYEQYF
NA,TRBJ2-2,TRBV5-1,NA,TGCGCCAGCAGCTCTCTAGCCGATAACACCGGGGAGCTGTTTTTT,CASSSLADNTGELFF
TRBD1,TRBJ1-2,TRBV4-1,few,TGCGCCAGCAGCCTAGAACAGGGGAACTATGGCTACACCTTC,CASSLEQGNYGYTF
NA,TRBJ2-2,TRBV3-1/TRBV3-2,NA,TGTGCCAGCAGCCAAGAACCACTCACCGGGGAGCTGTTTTTT,CASSQEPLTGELFF
NA,TRBJ2-1,TRBV7-2,NA,TGTGCCAGCAGCTTACAGGGACTCCGATTGGGTGAGCAGTTCTTC,CASSLQGLRLGEQFF
NA,TRBJ2-7,TRBV27,NA,TGTGCCAGCAGCCCCGACGGGGTCATCGACGAGCAGTACTTC,CASSPDGVIDEQYF
NA,TRBJ2-5,TRBV9,NA,TGTGCCAGCAGCGTAGGATATCAGGGGGAGGCCCAGTACTTC,CASSVGYQGEAQYF
NA,TRBJ2-5,TRBV5-6,NA,TGTGCCAGCAGCCTCCGGTCGGGGGAGACCCAGTACTTC,CASSLRSGETQYF
NA,TRBJ2-3,TRBV10-3,NA,TGTGCCATCAGGCAGGGTGGCCGCACAGATACGCAGTATTTT,CAIRQGGRTDTQYF
TRBD1,TRBJ1-1,TRBV5-1,NA,TGCGCCAGCAACTCCGGGACAGGGGGTGTTGAAGCTTTCTTT,CASNSGTGGVEAFF
TRBD1,TRBJ1-2,TRBV18,NA,TGTGCCAGCTCACCAGGAACAGGGGACTATGGCTACACCTTC,CASSPGTGDYGYTF
TRBD1,TRBJ1-5,TRBV28,NA,TGTGCCAGCAGGGGGACAGGGGCGAATCAGCCCCAGCATTTT,CASRGTGANQPQHF
TRBD2,TRBJ2-6,TRBV6-2/TRBV6-3,once,TGTGCCAGCAGTTACTCCCGGGGAGGGGTAGGGGCCAACGTCCTGACTTTC,CASSYSRGGVGANVLTF